This TCR beta chain stems from a study of glioma-infiltrating T cells. CDR1 is SGHTA and CDR2 is FQGTGA in the germline V gene. V shed 5 bases and J shed 10 bases, with 18 bases lying between them. This CDR3 has 14 residues. Amplification of TCR alpha and beta CDR3 regions from RNA used iRepertoire nested multiplex PCR. One-step reverse transcription and amplification started from approximately 100-400 ng of tissue mRNA or PBMC total RNA. TCRdb reanalysed the multiplex PCR reads using MiXCR and keeps one entry per CDR3 protein. The data hold about 210,000 distinct CDR3 sequences, with over 25% observed a single time. About this clonotype itself: Its antigen is unidentified.

Study-wide findings and caveats: Tissue-blood divergence was below expectation in non-neoplastic patients, above in gliomas. Tissue and blood shared very few CDR3 sequences.

The sequenced sample was glioma tissue, nonneoplastic brain tissue, or PBMCs (not recorded which). The receptor was derived from a human donor with low-grade glioma or glioblastoma, undergoing nonglioma brain surgery, or in good health (not recorded which). The V gene is TRBV7-3, the J gene TRBJ2-1, with a weak D call TRBD2 (6 bases). The CDR3 loop reads CASSPSRESGEQFF. CDR3 coding DNA: TGTGCCAGCAGCCCAAGTCGGGAGTCGGGGGAGCAGTTCTTC.